One sample yielded the 19 T cell receptor beta chains listed below, sequenced in a study of T cell responses to AZD1222 COVID-19 vaccine. Sequencing was performed with immunoSEQ multiplex PCR; in TCRdb, only in-frame clones are kept and a portion is missing. The table lists some 150,000 clones, around 92% of them singletons. The specimen was peripheral blood, collected 28 days after the second AZD1222 dose. These receptors all stem from an adult who received the AZD1222 COVID-19 vaccine.

The rearrangement joins TRBV4-1 to TRBJ2-2, with D perhaps given as TRBD1 or TRBD2 (6 bases each). Trimming took off 0 bases at V and 0 bases at J, with 17 bases between the two ends. Looked up from germline, CDR1 is MGHRA and CDR2 is YSYEKL. The CDR3 has 19 residues. CDR3 amino acids: CASSQDWGAARANTGELFF. The CDR3 bases are TGCGCCAGCAGCCAAGATTGGGGGGCAGCTAGGGCGAACACCGGGGAGCTGTTTTTT.

The chain links TRBV3-1 (or the pseudogene TRBV3-2) to TRBJ2-6; D gene unclear. The CDR3 is 15 residues long. V gave up 4 bases and J gave up 2 bases, with 9 bases separating them. Looked up from germline, CDR1 is LGHDT and CDR2 is YNNKEL (reference sequence). The CDR3 DNA reads as TGTGCCAGCAGCCTACAGCCTACTGGGGCCAACGTCCTGACTTTC. This codes for CASSLQPTGANVLTF.

This clone was picked up one time. V gene TRBV7-9 combines with J gene TRBJ1-4, with unresolved D. Trimming took 1 base from V and 7 from J, leaving 4 bases between them. The V gene's germline CDR1 is SEHNR and CDR2 FQNEAQ (reference sequence). The CDR3 is 12 residues long. In nucleotides, the CDR3 is TGTGCCAGCAGCTTAGAGAGTGAAAAACTGTTTTTT. Its translation is CASSLESEKLFF.

V is TRBV6-5 and J is TRBJ1-4; D not resolved. CDR3 length equals 10 residues. CDR1 and CDR2 from the germline V gene are MNHEY and SVGAGI. V was pared by 7 bases and J by 6 bases, with 3 bases between. DNA for the CDR3: TGTGCCAGCAATGATGAAAAACTGTTTTTT. It translates to CASNDEKLFF.

This chain links TRBV7-2 with TRBJ2-2, with 8 bases identical to TRBD2. The junction had 12 bases not matched to a gene; V was cut back by 5 bases and J by 4 bases. This CDR3 comprises 17 residues. Germline CDR1 SGHTA, CDR2 FQGNSA. CDR3: CASSPPAGLATTGELFF. The CDR3 DNA sequence: TGTGCCAGCAGCCCCCCCGCTGGACTAGCAACCACCGGGGAGCTGTTTTTT.

The rearrangement uses TRBV7-8 and TRBJ2-3; 12 bases map to TRBD2. Germline V gene sequence: CDR1 SGHVS, CDR2 FQNEAQ. This CDR3 has 16 residues. The trim removed 5 bases at V and 4 bases at J, leaving 7 bases unmatched. The CDR3 sequence: CASSKPGLAGPDTQYF. CDR3 bases: TGTGCCAGCAGCAAACCGGGACTAGCGGGTCCAGATACGCAGTATTTT. The full variable domain, rest sourced from reference TRBV7-8 and TRBJ2-3, is GAGVSQSPRYKVAKRGQDVALRCDPISGHVSLFWYQQALGQGPEFLTYFQNEAQLDKSGLPSDRFFAERPEGSVSTLKIQRTQQEDSAVYLCASSKPGLAGPDTQYFGPGTRLTVL.

Notes on this clone: Distinct nucleotide sequences in the sample also encode this CDR3. V usage is TRBV18 and J usage is TRBJ2-7; D not certain. Germline CDR1 KGHSH, CDR2 LQKENI. There are 12 residues in the CDR3. Trimming took off 1 base at V and 2 bases at J, with 3 bases between the two ends. The CDR3 protein is CASSPLPYEQYF. The CDR3, as DNA: TGTGCCAGCTCACCACTCCCCTACGAGCAGTACTTC.

This clone has only one observation. The chain carries TRBV29-1 and TRBJ2-1; 10 bases align to TRBD1. The germline CDR1 and CDR2 sequences are SQVTM and ANQGSEA. Losses at the gene ends were 5 bases for V and 5 bases for J; bases not matched to a gene: 12. The CDR3 loop spans 16 amino acids. The CDR3 loop is CSVPHPGQGPHNEQFF. The CDR3 DNA reads as TGCAGCGTTCCTCATCCGGGACAGGGGCCCCACAATGAGCAGTTCTTC.

V is TRBV21-1 and J is TRBJ2-2. TRBV21-1 is deemed a pseudogene. The CDR3 has 13 amino acids. In DNA form, the CDR3 reads TGTGCCAGCAGCCATAAAAAAACCGGGGAGCTGTTTTTT. Amino acid sequence: CASSHKKTGELFF.

The V gene is TRBV28, the J gene TRBJ1-2; 7 positions match TRBD1. The CDR3 contains 14 residues. V lost 1 base to trimming and J lost 8 bases; unmatched junction nucleotides: 7. The germline gives CDR1 MDHEN, CDR2 SYDVKM. CDR3 region: CASSLSTTGRGYTF. DNA for the CDR3: TGTGCCAGCAGTTTATCGACGACAGGGAGGGGCTACACCTTC.

This sequence joins TRBV10-3 and TRBJ1-1, with a tentative D call TRBD1 (5 bases). The CDR3 has 14 residues. V was cut by 0 bases and J by 4 bases, with 9 bases left in between. Germline lookup yields CDR1 ENHRY and CDR2 SYGVKD. CDR3 bases: TGTGCCATCAGTGAGTCTCGGGGCCCCACTGAAGCTTTCTTT. It specifies CAISESRGPTEAFF.

The chain employs TRBV14 and TRBJ2-7; D may be TRBD1 (5 bases). V dropped 0 bases and J dropped 0 bases, with 15 bases sitting between them. Germline V gene sequence: CDR1 SGHDN, CDR2 FVKESK. The CDR3 extends over 17 amino acids. The CDR3 sequence: CASSQDRRWGSSYEQYF. CDR3 DNA: TGTGCCAGCAGCCAAGATCGGCGGTGGGGCAGCTCCTACGAGCAGTACTTC. The whole variable domain, filled in from reference TRBV14 and TRBJ2-7, reads EAGVTQFPSHSVIEKGQTVTLRCDPISGHDNLYWYRRVMGKEIKFLLHFVKESKQDESGMPNNRFLAERTGGTYSTLKVQPAELEDSGVYFCASSQDRRWGSSYEQYFGPGTRLTVT.

The chain has TRBV6-2 or TRBV6-3 and TRBJ1-5; D unresolved. Germline V gene lookup returns CDR1 MNHEY and CDR2 SVGEGT. Trimming left V 2 bases short and J 7 bases short, with 9 bases between. This CDR3 has 13 amino acids. This chain's CDR3 is CASSYPGGQPQHF. The CDR3 bases are TGTGCCAGCAGTTACCCGGGAGGACAGCCCCAGCATTTT.

The CDR3 coding sequence is TGTGCCAGCAGTTACTCCCCGGGGGGGGGCTCGGCACCCCTCCACTTT. As protein: CASSYSPGGGSAPLHF. The chain joins TRBV6-6 to TRBJ1-6; D might be TRBD1 (6 bases). CDR3 size: 16 residues. The germline V gene encodes CDR1 MNHNY and CDR2 SVGAGI (reference sequence). V lost 0 bases and J 11 bases, leaving 17 bases between the germline ends.

The gene calls are TRBV30 and TRBJ2-7; TRBD1 matches at 7 bases. The germline gives CDR1 GTSNPN, CDR2 SVGIG (reference sequence). Trimming removed 6 bases from V and 2 bases from J; junction bases left unmatched: 7. This CDR3 is 13 amino acids long. Here the CDR3 DNA reads TGTGCCTGTACGGACAGGACGACCTACGAGCAGTACTTC. Amino acids: CACTDRTTYEQYF.

The gene calls are TRBV2 and TRBJ1-2; D is ambiguous. Germline-derived CDR1 and CDR2 are SNHLY and FYNNEI. V lost 3 bases and J 8 bases, leaving 10 bases between the germline ends. The CDR3 is 12 amino acids. The CDR3 sequence: CASSEDRPGYTF. CDR3 sequence (DNA): TGTGCCAGCAGTGAGGACCGTCCGGGCTACACCTTC. Complete variable domain (other parts from reference TRBV2 and TRBJ1-2): EPEVTQTPSHQVTQMGQEVILRCVPISNHLYFYWYRQILGQKVEFLVSFYNNEISEKSEIFDDQFSVERPDGSNFTLKIRSTKLEDSAMYFCASSEDRPGYTFGSGTRLTVV.

This chain uses TRBV7-2 with TRBJ1-2, with 7 nucleotides matching TRBD1. Unmatched junction bases numbered 4, after V lost 0 bases and J lost 3 bases. CDR1 and CDR2 from the germline V gene are SGHTA and FQGNSA. The CDR3 is 15 residues long. CDR3 DNA sequence: TGTGCCAGCAGCTTAGCGGGGACAGACTACTATGGCTACACCTTC. This sequence encodes CASSLAGTDYYGYTF.

The chain uses TRBV24-1 and TRBJ1-1; D is perhaps TRBD1 (6 bases). CDR1 is KGHDR and CDR2 is SFDVKD in the germline V gene. V dropped 4 bases and J dropped 0 bases, with 8 bases sitting between them. This CDR3 contains 14 residues. The CDR3 loop is CATSDGDMNTEAFF. The CDR3 DNA sequence: TGTGCCACCAGTGACGGGGACATGAACACTGAAGCTTTCTTT.

The chain is built from TRBV2 and TRBJ2-1, with TRBD2 identical over 7 bases. Germline assignment: CDR1 SNHLY and CDR2 FYNNEI. This CDR3 is 14 amino acids long. The V segment lost 4 bases and the J segment 6 bases; nucleotides outside the gene matches: 6. The CDR3 nucleotides are TGTGCCAGCAGTGGGACTAGGGGCATCAATGAGCAGTTCTTC. Its translation: CASSGTRGINEQFF.